This entry is about one T cell receptor (beta chain). The data were obtained in a study of blood T cell repertoires in COVID-19. Here immunoSEQ multiplex PCR was the method, and the copy in TCRdb shows in-frame clones only, minus some. Found here are about 310,000 clones, over 85% of them singletons; the top ten hold roughly 10%. Germline CDR1 LNHDA, CDR2 SQIVND (reference sequence). The V end was cut by 5 bases, the J end by 0 bases, with 10 bases between. This CDR3 is built from 14 residues. Input material: PBMCs or T cells enriched from blood (not recorded which). The chain employs TRBV19 and TRBJ1-1, with TRBD1 as a possible D gene (6 bases). This receptor was identified in a woman aged 25 to 45 who had recovered from COVID-19. CDR3 sequence reads: CASSQGRLNTEAFF. The CDR3 region has the DNA TGTGCCAGTAGTCAGGGGCGCCTGAACACTGAAGCTTTCTTT.